Listed below are T cell receptor beta chains from one sample, sequenced in a study of shared clonotypes between healthy human individuals. The repertoire was sequenced with immunoSEQ multiplex PCR; TCRdb's copy has only in-frame clones and lacks some. The sample includes roughly 2,000,000 clones, 90% to 95% of them seen just once. Material for sequencing was naive CD8+ T cells from PBMCs. All receptors come from a man aged 18 to 30 in good health. Some clones in this sample may be carry-over from other donors' samples. CDR3s include the opening cysteine and the closing phenylalanine or tryptophan. Each record gives: V gene, clone size, D gene, J gene, CDR3 DNA, CDR3 protein. A D gene is named only where the DNA matches it firmly. Not all rows give a size; the values are once, few, many and, for expanded clones, a class.

TRBV4-2	.	.	TRBJ2-6	TGTGCCAGCAGCCTAGGGGCTGGGGCCAACGTCCTGACTTTC	CASSLGAGANVLTF
TRBV9	.	TRBD1	TRBJ2-7	TGTGCCAGCAGCGGCCGGGACAGGGGATACGAGCAGTACTTC	CASSGRDRGYEQYF
TRBV19	.	TRBD1	TRBJ1-5	TGTGCCAGTAGTACTGGGACAGCTCCTCAGCCCCAGCATTTT	CASSTGTAPQPQHF
TRBV9	.	TRBD2	TRBJ2-2	TGTGCCAGCCAGACTAGCGGAAACACCGGGGAGCTGTTTTTT	CASQTSGNTGELFF
TRBV27	.	TRBD2	TRBJ2-3	TGTGCCAGCAGTCCCCCGTCCCCCGGGGGACTAGCGGCAGATACGCAGTATTTT	CASSPPSPGGLAADTQYF
TRBV27	.	.	TRBJ1-1	TGTGCCAGCACTCAAAGGGGCAGTCTGAACACTGAAGCTTTCTTT	CASTQRGSLNTEAFF
TRBV28	.	.	TRBJ1-2	TGTGCCAGCATCCCCACTGGGGGCCTGGGCTACACCTTC	CASIPTGGLGYTF
TRBV7-3	once	TRBD2	TRBJ2-5	TGTGCCAGCAGCCACCCGGGACTAGCGGGAGAGAGACAAGAGACCCAGTACTTC	CASSHPGLAGERQETQYF
TRBV10-3	.	TRBD1	TRBJ2-7	TGTGCCATCAGTGAGAGGGCCGGGACAGACTACGAGCAGTACTTC	CAISERAGTDYEQYF
TRBV2	once	.	TRBJ1-2	TGTGCCAGCAGGTACTTTGACGGCTATGGCTACACCTTC	CASRYFDGYGYTF
TRBV27	.	TRBD1	TRBJ1-2	TGTGCCAGCCGGGGGGGATCACTCAGGACAGGGCTGTATGGCTACACCTTC	CASRGGSLRTGLYGYTF
TRBV28	.	TRBD2	TRBJ2-1	TGTGCCAGCAGTTCGGACGGACCGGGACTAGCGGGATTGCTCTACAATGAGCAGTTCTTC	CASSSDGPGLAGLLYNEQFF
TRBV29-1	.	.	TRBJ2-7	TGCAGCGTTGTTGCGGACAATAGTGGGGAGCAGTACTTC	CSVVADNSGEQYF
TRBV7-9	once	TRBD2	TRBJ2-1	TGTGCCATCAATCTAGCGGGAAAGGGCTACAATGAGCAGTTCTTC	CAINLAGKGYNEQFF
TRBV9	.	.	TRBJ1-2	TGTGCCAGCGGACCGGGGCTTAACTATGGCTACACCTTC	CASGPGLNYGYTF
TRBV6-1	.	.	TRBJ2-7	TGTGCCAGCAGTGAGGAAAGGGGCCTGGGATACGAGCAGTACTTC	CASSEERGLGYEQYF
TRBV7-8	.	TRBD2	TRBJ2-1	TGTGCCAGCAGGCCTAGCGGGTCCCTATTGGATGAGCAGTTCTTC	CASRPSGSLLDEQFF
TRBV9	.	TRBD2	TRBJ2-1	TGTGCCAGCAGCCCATGGACTAGCGCCGACAATGAGCAGTTCTTC	CASSPWTSADNEQFF
TRBV14	.	.	TRBJ2-1	TGTGCCAGCAGCCCAGAAAAACGCAGCTGGGATTACAATGAGCAGTTCTTC	CASSPEKRSWDYNEQFF
TRBV28	.	TRBD2	TRBJ2-1	TGTGCCAGCGGGCTAGCGGGAGGAGGCAATGAGCAGTTCTTC	CASGLAGGGNEQFF
TRBV9	.	TRBD1	TRBJ1-1	TGTGCCAGCAGCGAGGACAGGGACACTGAAGCTTTCTTT	CASSEDRDTEAFF
TRBV5-6	.	.	TRBJ2-1	TGTGCCAGCAGCTTGGCCGGCGGGGGCATCTCCTACAATGAGCAGTTCTTC	CASSLAGGGISYNEQFF
TRBV7-2	.	.	TRBJ2-3	TGTGCCAGCAGTCCAACGGGTGGGGCAACAGATACGCAGTATTTT	CASSPTGGATDTQYF
TRBV4-1	.	.	TRBJ1-2	TGCGCCAGCAGCCCCTCGGGGAATAACTATGGCTACACCTTC	CASSPSGNNYGYTF
TRBV4-2	.	.	TRBJ2-2	TGTGCCAGCAGCCAGGCCCCCCGCGAGGACACCGGGGAGCTGTTTTTT	CASSQAPREDTGELFF
TRBV28	.	.	TRBJ1-1	TGTGCCAGCAGTTTCGGGAGCCACACTGAAGCTTTCTTT	CASSFGSHTEAFF